This T cell receptor beta chain was sequenced in a study of T cell responses to AZD1222 COVID-19 vaccine. Broader study findings: Increases in Spike-specific TCR breadth and depth were seen after two AZD1222 doses. None of the repertoires were sampled until the peak T cell response had passed. CD4 TCRs covered the whole spike, strongest at regions 160-218 and 743-854.

A single count supports this clone. Its antigen remains unidentified. Germline CDR1 is LNHDA and CDR2 is SQIVND (reference sequence). V lost 3 bases to trimming and J lost 4 bases, with 15 bases between them. CDR3 size: 15 residues. The data were produced by immunoSEQ multiplex PCR, yet TCRdb's version contains in-frame clones alone and is incomplete. The repertoire has about 130,000 clones, 93% of them found once; the top ten carry approximately 9%. The sample in question was peripheral blood, obtained on day 0 of AZD1222 vaccination. The rearrangement uses TRBV19 and TRBJ2-5; possibly TRBD1 for D (5 bases). The sequence came from an adult in good health. Here the CDR3 DNA reads TGTGCCAGTAGTATGATTAGGGGAATTCGAGAGACCCAGTACTTC. This translates into CASSMIRGIRETQYF.